Below are 17 T cell receptor beta chains sequenced from a single sample in a study of cytomegalovirus exposure and HLA in healthy donors. It was with 60 Vbeta and 13 Jbeta primers that the PCR ran. Clones were read by immunoSEQ multiplex PCR, and TCRdb kept only the in-frame ones, dropping some. The sample contains around 200,000 clones, around four fifths of which appear only once. Material for sequencing was PBMCs. The receptors shown here come from a woman aged 60-70 years in good health and CMV-seropositive.

With regard to this clone: Other DNA sequences in this specimen translate into the identical CDR3. The chain combines TRBV7-2 with TRBJ2-7; weak D call: TRBD1 (6 bases). The CDR3 runs 15 residues. Trimming removed 5 bases at V and 2 bases at J, with 16 bases between. Germline V lookup: CDR1 SGHTA, CDR2 FQGNSA. CDR3 protein: CASSPTGRSPYEQYF. Here the CDR3 DNA reads TGTGCCAGCAGCCCGACAGGTCGTTCTCCCTACGAGCAGTACTTC.

The chain recombines TRBV11-3 with TRBJ2-2; the match to TRBD2 covers 12 bases. Trimming at V came to 6 bases and at J to 2 bases, leaving 7 bases not matched to a gene. The germline V gene has CDR1 SGHNT and CDR2 YENEEA. The CDR3 has 17 residues. CDR3 DNA sequence: TGTGCCAGCAGTCAGACTAGCGGGAGTGCCAACACCGGGGAGCTGTTTTTT. Translated, it gives CASSQTSGSANTGELFF.

This chain connects TRBV4-3 to TRBJ1-1, with 7 bases lining up with TRBD1. This CDR3 contains 14 residues. Germline assignment: CDR1 LGHNA and CDR2 YSLEER. Trimming cost V 0 bases and J 9 bases; bases outside gene matches: 7. CDR3 sequence: CASSQDIGTAKAFF. As DNA, the CDR3 is TGCGCCAGCAGCCAAGATATTGGGACAGCAAAAGCTTTCTTT.

The rearrangement joins TRBV6-5 to TRBJ2-1, with 11 positions matching TRBD2. This CDR3 is built from 15 residues. Trimming cost V 2 bases and J 10 bases; bases outside gene matches: 7. The germline V gene encodes CDR1 MNHEY and CDR2 SVGAGI. As DNA, the CDR3 is TGTGCCAGCAGTTACGGGCTAGCGGGAGGAGGGGAGCAGTTCTTC. This translates into CASSYGLAGGGEQFF.

The chain joins TRBV2 to TRBJ2-7; 8 bases agree with TRBD2. Germline V gives CDR1 SNHLY, CDR2 FYNNEI. After removal of 7 bases from V and 3 bases from J, the junction contained 5 bases not matched to a gene. This CDR3 is built from 13 residues. The CDR3 here is CASNGRAYYEQYF. CDR3 bases: TGTGCCAGCAACGGGAGGGCTTACTACGAGCAGTACTTC.

This clone occurred once. The chain links TRBV19 to TRBJ1-3; D is possibly TRBD1 (5 bases). Looked up from germline, CDR1 is LNHDA and CDR2 is SQIVND (reference sequence). The CDR3 length is 13 residues. V lost 11 bases, J lost 0 bases, and 11 bases lay in between. The CDR3 sequence: CARRQSSGNTIYF. In nucleotides, the CDR3 is TGTGCCCGGAGACAGAGCTCTGGAAACACCATATATTTT.

The chain employs TRBV4-2 and TRBJ2-5; 11 positions agree with TRBD2. The DNA matches TRBJ2-7 better at its end, which makes the J call doubtful. Germline assignment: CDR1 LGHNA and CDR2 YNFKEQ. The length of the CDR3 is 19 residues. CDR3 protein: CASSQDMGTTSGKFYEQYF. Written as DNA, the CDR3 is TGTGCCAGCAGCCAAGATATGGGAACGACTAGCGGGAAGTTCTACGAGCAGTACTTC.

CDR3 in amino acids: CASSLPGGTHNSPLHF. The CDR3 region has the DNA TGTGCCAGCAGCTTGCCGGGGGGCACCCATAATTCACCCCTCCACTTT. The chain combines TRBV5-4 with TRBJ1-6; TRBD1 is a possible D gene (6 bases). The CDR3 runs 16 residues. Germline loops: CDR1 SGHNT, CDR2 YYREEE (reference sequence). Trimming shortened V by 1 base and J by 5 bases, and 13 bases separated the two germline ends.

This clone showed up just once. The rearrangement joins TRBV7-2 to TRBJ2-3, with a weak D call TRBD2 (6 bases). Looked up from germline, CDR1 is SGHTA and CDR2 is FQGNSA. The CDR3 sequence is 14 residues long. The V and J ends lost 5 bases and 7 bases respectively, with 16 bases between them. DNA for the CDR3: TGTGCCAGCAGCCCGGGACTCCCCGGGAATACGCAGTATTTT. It translates to CASSPGLPGNTQYF.

The genes are TRBV6-5 and TRBJ2-3, with no clear D. The CDR3 is 14 amino acids. Germline V gene data show CDR1 as MNHEY and CDR2 as SVGAGI. V was clipped by 2 bases and J by 5 bases, with 11 bases between them. Here the CDR3 DNA reads TGTGCCAGCAGTTACGGTAAAACGGGAGATACGCAGTATTTT. Protein sequence: CASSYGKTGDTQYF.

The V call is TRBV19, the J call TRBJ1-3; the D is unclear. CDR1 is LNHDA, CDR2 SQIVND, per germline (reference sequence). The CDR3 is 12 residues long. Trimming shortened V by 7 bases and J by 0 bases, and 4 bases separated the two germline ends. In nucleotides, the CDR3 is TGTGCCAGTACCTTCTCTGGAAACACCATATATTTT. This sequence encodes CASTFSGNTIYF.

This clone was seen more than once but under ten times. The chain recombines TRBV6-5 with TRBJ2-3; D uncertain. Germline CDR1 is MNHEY and CDR2 is SVGAGI. The CDR3 length is 14 residues. The V end was cut by 3 bases, the J end by 1 base, with 8 bases between. DNA of the CDR3: TGTGCCAGCAGTTATCTCCAGGGCACAGATACGCAGTATTTT. The encoded protein is CASSYLQGTDTQYF.

This clone was counted a single time. This chain joins TRBV19 and TRBJ2-3; TRBD1 agrees at 9 bases. CDR1 LNHDA and CDR2 SQIVND come from the germline V gene (reference sequence). V shed 7 bases and J 0 bases; nucleotides not matched to a gene: 8. The CDR3 runs to 16 residues. The CDR3 coding sequence is TGTGCCAGTAACGACCCGGGACAGGGCAGCACAGATACGCAGTATTTT. It yields the protein CASNDPGQGSTDTQYF.

The V call is TRBV6-5, the J call TRBJ2-7, with 8 bases that match TRBD1. V was clipped by 6 bases and J by 2 bases; unmatched bases: 9. CDR1 is MNHEY, CDR2 SVGAGI, per germline. CDR3 size: 15 residues. As DNA, the CDR3 is TGTGCCAGCAGACGGGACAGGTCGGGGGCCTACGAGCAGTACTTC. It yields the protein CASRRDRSGAYEQYF.

The rearrangement links TRBV11-2 to TRBJ2-1; 14 bases fit TRBD2. After removal of 1 base from V and 6 bases from J, the junction contained 5 bases not matched to a gene. Germline lookup yields CDR1 SGHAT and CDR2 FQNNGV. The CDR3 contains 17 residues. The CDR3 DNA is TGTGCCAGCAGCTTAGTCCTGGGACTAGCGGGGGCCAATGAGCAGTTCTTC. It is translated as CASSLVLGLAGANEQFF.

The sample holds a few counts of this clone. Other DNA sequences in the same sample also yield this CDR3. The V and J genes are TRBV28 and TRBJ2-1; 10 positions match TRBD1. CDR1 is MDHEN and CDR2 is SYDVKM in the germline V gene. The V gene end was trimmed by 6 bases and the J gene end by 7 bases; junction bases not matched to a gene: 12. The CDR3 totals 16 residues. The CDR3 nucleotides are TGTGCCAGCAGACCCCTACGACAGGGGGCGGGTAATGAGCAGTTCTTC. Amino acid sequence: CASRPLRQGAGNEQFF.

V and J are TRBV28 and TRBJ1-6; D not certain. In germline, CDR1 is MDHEN, CDR2 SYDVKM. The CDR3 has 15 residues. Trimming left V 3 bases short and J 0 bases short, with 6 bases between. CDR3 bases: TGTGCCAGCAGTTTTCGTTTCTCCTATAATTCACCCCTCCACTTT. Its protein is CASSFRFSYNSPLHF.